This TCR beta chain was recovered during a study of vaccination and CD4 T cells after COVID-19. A note on this clonotype: What it recognizes is unknown. A read error may produce the germline difference seen at one junction end.

CD4+ T cells that had been cultured provided DNA sequenced with the Oncomine TCR Beta short-read assay. TCRdb independently ran MiXCR on the PCR reads; one entry per CDR3 protein. Of 12,000 or so distinct CDR3 sequences in the sample, roughly 44% were seen once. Study-wide results and limits: Reactive clonotype counts went from median around 20 after infection to 38 after vaccination, nonsignificantly.

The treatment: roughly nine-day PBMC culture with coronavirus spike peptide pools or control peptides (ViraFEST assay). ViraFEST grew antigen-specific T cells using peptide pools, then sequenced TCRs. Fresh IL-2 medium replaced half the culture medium on days 3 and 7. This TCR derives from a human donor with COVID-19. The sequenced material came from cultured CD4+ T cells from blood.

CDR3 residues: CASSSSGGAYNSSLHF. CDR3 DNA: TGTGCCAGCAGTTCCTCAGGGGGCGCGTATAATTCATCCCTCCACTTT. The V and J genes are TRBV28 and TRBJ1-6; 8 bases line up with TRBD1. The CDR3 is made up of 16 amino acids. The germline V gene has CDR1 MDHEN and CDR2 SYDVKM.